These T cell receptor beta chains were read from a single sample in a study of shared clonotypes between healthy human individuals. Here immunoSEQ multiplex PCR was the method, and the copy in TCRdb shows in-frame clones only, minus some. Of around 640,000 clones listed, approximately 96% were seen once; the top ten hold 0.095% to 0.13%. The sequencing sample was made of naive CD8+ T cells sorted from blood. These receptors were obtained from a woman aged 25 to 39 in good health. Both conserved end residues are part of each CDR3. A D gene is named only where the DNA matches it firmly. The listing skips clone size in some rows; elsewhere it reads once, few, many or a size class.

TRBD2,TRBJ2-7,NA,TRBV10-3,TGTGCCATCAGTGAGTCGATGCTAGCGGGCTCCTACGAGCAGTACTTC,CAISESMLAGSYEQYF
TRBD2,TRBJ2-5,NA,TRBV28,TGTGCCAGCAGTCGGCCCGGGACTAGCGGAGAGACCCAGTACTTC,CASSRPGTSGETQYF
NA,TRBJ1-1,NA,TRBV7-8,TGTGCCAGCAGCGCTGGGAACACTGAAGCTTTCTTT,CASSAGNTEAFF
TRBD1,TRBJ2-2,NA,TRBV6-6,TGTGCCAGCATCGCGTGGGGACAGGGGCACACCGGGGAGCTGTTTTTT,CASIAWGQGHTGELFF
TRBD1,TRBJ2-3,NA,TRBV19,TGTGCCAGTAACTGGGACAGGGAGGGATCAGATACGCAGTATTTT,CASNWDREGSDTQYF
TRBD1,TRBJ1-4,NA,TRBV5-1,TGCGCCAGCAGCTTGGCCGGGACAGTTAATGAAAAACTGTTTTTT,CASSLAGTVNEKLFF
NA,TRBJ1-4,NA,TRBV28,TGTGCCAGCAGTTCCAACGGTAGCGGCAATGAAAAACTGTTTTTT,CASSSNGSGNEKLFF
NA,TRBJ2-7,NA,TRBV15,TGTGCCACCAGCGACCGAGACGGCTACGAGCAGTACTTC,CATSDRDGYEQYF
NA,TRBJ2-7,once,TRBV7-5,TGTGTCAGAGGGCAGAGGACTACAGGGCAGTACTTC,CVRGQRTTGQYF
NA,TRBJ1-5,NA,TRBV28,TGTGCCAGCAGTTTAGACAGCTTTCAGCCCCAGCATTTT,CASSLDSFQPQHF
NA,TRBJ1-1,NA,TRBV28,TGTGCCAGCAGCCCTTTCCCCGAGGGCACTGAAGCTTTCTTT,CASSPFPEGTEAFF
TRBD2,TRBJ2-5,NA,TRBV10-2,TGCGCCAGCGGAGAGCGGGAGAAGCCGGAGACCCAGTACTTC,CASGEREKPETQYF
NA,TRBJ2-1,NA,TRBV28,TGTGCCAGCTATGCGGGGCAGGGACTGAGGGGTGAGCAGTTCTTC,CASYAGQGLRGEQFF
NA,TRBJ2-1,NA,TRBV6-5,TGTGCCAGCAGTCAGACGGGCTCCTACAATGAGCAGTTCTTC,CASSQTGSYNEQFF
TRBD2,TRBJ2-1,once,TRBV11-3,TGTGCCAGCAGCTCGGTGGGGCTAGCGGGGTACAATGAGCAGTTCTTC,CASSSVGLAGYNEQFF
NA,TRBJ2-7,NA,TRBV7-6,TGTGCCAGCAGCTTACAGGTTCTCTCCTACGAGCAGTACTTC,CASSLQVLSYEQYF
TRBD2,TRBJ2-1,NA,TRBV7-9,TGTGCCAGCAGCCCCACTAGCGCCTACAATGAGCAGTTCTTC,CASSPTSAYNEQFF
TRBD2,TRBJ2-3,once,TRBV7-9,TGTGCCAGCAGCCTAGCGGGAGAAACAGATACGCAGTATTTT,CASSLAGETDTQYF
TRBD1,TRBJ2-2,once,TRBV19,TGTGCCAGTAGTATTCCGCCGGACAGGGACACCGGGGAGCTGTTTTTT,CASSIPPDRDTGELFF
TRBD1,TRBJ2-7,once,TRBV27,TGTGCCAGCAGTGTCAGACAGGGGCCCACCTACGAGCAGTACTTC,CASSVRQGPTYEQYF
NA,TRBJ2-7,NA,TRBV4-1,TGCGCCAGCACCGCCGGGTTGGGATCCTACGAGCAGTACTTC,CASTAGLGSYEQYF
NA,TRBJ1-3,NA,TRBV30,TGTGCCTGGAGGTCGGGGAGGGCTGGAAACACCATATATTTT,CAWRSGRAGNTIYF
NA,TRBJ2-7,NA,TRBV9,TGTGCCAGCAGCGCGACCACCTCCTACGAGCAGTACTTC,CASSATTSYEQYF
TRBD1,TRBJ1-2,NA,TRBV5-1,TGCGCCAGCAGCGAGACAGGGCCAGGATATGGCTACACCTTC,CASSETGPGYGYTF
NA,TRBJ2-1,once,TRBV19,TGTGCCAGTAGTACCAGCCTCAATGAGCAGTTCTTC,CASSTSLNEQFF
TRBD1,TRBJ1-1,once,TRBV4-2,TGTGCCAGCAGCCAAGAGCATCAGGGGGTAGCTTTCTTT,CASSQEHQGVAFF
TRBD2,TRBJ2-3,NA,TRBV9,TGTGCCAGCAGCCCCCGGACTAGCGGGAGTGCAGATACGCAGTATTTT,CASSPRTSGSADTQYF
TRBD2,TRBJ2-7,NA,TRBV11-2,TGTGCCAGCAGCTTATCTCTAGCGGGATCCTACGAGCAGTACTTC,CASSLSLAGSYEQYF
NA,TRBJ2-7,NA,TRBV14,TGTGCCAGCAGCCGTGAGACAGGTCGACCTTCCTACGAGCAGTACTTC,CASSRETGRPSYEQYF
NA,TRBJ2-3,NA,TRBV15,TGTGCCACCAGCAGAGTTGGGACTTCTAGCACAGATACGCAGTATTTT,CATSRVGTSSTDTQYF
NA,TRBJ2-7,NA,TRBV4-1,TGCGCCAGCAGCCAAGGTCCTAGTGGGATCTACGAGCAGTACTTC,CASSQGPSGIYEQYF
NA,TRBJ1-5,NA,TRBV5-1,TGCGCCAGCAGCTTGGGAGTTAATCAGCCCCAGCATTTT,CASSLGVNQPQHF
TRBD2,TRBJ2-5,NA,TRBV5-4,TGTGCCAGCAGCGGGGGACTAGCGGTAGAGGCCCAGTACTTC,CASSGGLAVEAQYF
NA,TRBJ1-3,NA,TRBV27,TGTGCCAGCAGTTTTGACAGGGGAAACACCATATATTTT,CASSFDRGNTIYF
NA,TRBJ2-7,NA,TRBV10-2,TGCGCCAGCAGTGAGTCGGGTTCCTACGAGCAGTACTTC,CASSESGSYEQYF
TRBD2,TRBJ2-7,NA,TRBV27,TGTGCCAGCGCCAGCGGGAGCCCCTACGAGCAGTACTTC,CASASGSPYEQYF
TRBD2,TRBJ2-1,NA,TRBV28,TGTGCCAGCAGTTCGCGGACTAGCGGAGGGACTATAAATGAGCAGTTCTTC,CASSSRTSGGTINEQFF
NA,TRBJ2-5,NA,TRBV27,TGTGCCAGCAGCGACGTGGGGGGCCGGGAGCACCAGTACTTC,CASSDVGGREHQYF
NA,TRBJ2-2,once,TRBV9,TGTGCCAGCAGCGTAGGGGGACAGAACACCGGGGAGCTGTTTTTT,CASSVGGQNTGELFF
NA,TRBJ2-7,NA,TRBV5-4,TGTGCCAGCAGCGCGGTGGATAGTGGCGAGCAGTACTTC,CASSAVDSGEQYF
NA,TRBJ2-2,NA,TRBV13,TGTGCCAGCAGCTTAGCGACCGGGGAGCTGTTTTTT,CASSLATGELFF
NA,TRBJ1-1,NA,TRBV9,TGTGCCAGCAGCGTAGTCCCGCGGGCTTTCTTT,CASSVVPRAFF
NA,TRBJ2-5,NA,TRBV7-2,TGTCTCATCTCGGAGACCCAGTACTTC,CLISETQYF
NA,TRBJ1-1,NA,TRBV28,TGTGCCAGCAGTAAAATGAACACTGAAGCTTTCTTT,CASSKMNTEAFF